A selection of T cell receptor beta chains follows, all from one sample in a study of cytomegalovirus exposure and HLA in healthy donors. Measured with immunoSEQ multiplex PCR; TCRdb has only the in-frame clones, and not every one. This listing includes 74,000 or so clones. The sequenced sample consisted of PBMCs. Receptors were obtained from a woman aged 55-69 years in good health and CMV-seronegative. Both conserved end residues are part of each CDR3. The D gene is left open where the match is weak.

v_gene: TRBV7-9; j_gene: TRBJ2-3; d_gene: TRBD2; CDR3aa: CASSLGLADFTDTQYF; CDR3nt: TGTGCCAGCAGCTTGGGACTAGCGGATTTCACAGATACGCAGTATTTT
v_gene: TRBV7-9; j_gene: TRBJ1-4; d_gene: .; CDR3aa: CASSYPSTTNEKLFF; CDR3nt: TGTGCCAGCAGTTATCCATCTACAACTAATGAAAAACTGTTTTTT
v_gene: TRBV7-9; j_gene: TRBJ1-3; d_gene: .; CDR3aa: CASSLASGISGNTIYF; CDR3nt: TGTGCCAGCAGCTTAGCGTCGGGTATAAGCGGAAACACCATATATTTT
v_gene: TRBV25-1; j_gene: TRBJ2-7; d_gene: TRBD1; CDR3aa: CASTRGGQGYF; CDR3nt: TGTGCCAGCACCAGAGGGGGACAGGGATACTTC
v_gene: TRBV13; j_gene: TRBJ1-1; d_gene: TRBD1; CDR3aa: CASKSPGQGDTEAFF; CDR3nt: TGTGCCAGCAAGTCTCCTGGACAGGGGGACACTGAAGCTTTCTTT
v_gene: TRBV6-5; j_gene: TRBJ2-5; d_gene: .; CDR3aa: CASSSLSGSETQYF; CDR3nt: TGTGCCAGCAGTTCCCTCTCAGGGTCAGAGACCCAGTACTTC
v_gene: TRBV10-3; j_gene: TRBJ2-3; d_gene: TRBD1; CDR3aa: CAISDQGEAIDTQYF; CDR3nt: TGTGCCATCAGTGACCAGGGGGAAGCGATAGATACGCAGTATTTT
v_gene: TRBV18; j_gene: TRBJ2-3; d_gene: TRBD1; CDR3aa: CASSPDRVSDTQYF; CDR3nt: TGTGCCAGCTCACCTGACAGGGTTTCAGATACGCAGTATTTT
v_gene: TRBV19; j_gene: TRBJ2-1; d_gene: .; CDR3aa: CASSITDEQFF; CDR3nt: TGTGCCAGTAGTATCACGGATGAGCAGTTCTTC
v_gene: TRBV30; j_gene: TRBJ1-3; d_gene: TRBD1; CDR3aa: CAWSGQGYYNIYF; CDR3nt: TGTGCCTGGAGTGGACAGGGCTACTATAACATATATTTT
v_gene: TRBV7-2; j_gene: TRBJ1-5; d_gene: .; CDR3aa: CASSFPGGNQPQHF; CDR3nt: TGTGCCAGCAGCTTTCCAGGGGGCAATCAGCCCCAGCATTTT
v_gene: TRBV27; j_gene: TRBJ1-4; d_gene: TRBD1; CDR3aa: CASSSDRGRGEKLFF; CDR3nt: TGTGCCAGCAGTTCCGACAGGGGAAGGGGTGAAAAACTGTTTTTT
v_gene: TRBV5-5; j_gene: TRBJ2-2; d_gene: TRBD2; CDR3aa: CASSGLAGVTGELFF; CDR3nt: TGTGCCAGCAGCGGACTAGCGGGAGTTACCGGGGAGCTGTTTTTT
v_gene: TRBV5-1; j_gene: TRBJ1-1; d_gene: TRBD1; CDR3aa: CASQTPGTGNTEAFF; CDR3nt: TGCGCCAGCCAAACCCCAGGGACAGGGAACACTGAAGCTTTCTTT
v_gene: TRBV7-7; j_gene: TRBJ2-5; d_gene: TRBD1; CDR3aa: CASSFDRAQETQYF; CDR3nt: TGTGCTAGCAGCTTCGACAGGGCCCAAGAGACCCAGTACTTC
v_gene: TRBV6-1; j_gene: TRBJ1-5; d_gene: .; CDR3aa: CASSEGVNDSNQPQHF; CDR3nt: TGTGCCAGCAGTGAAGGCGTGAATGATAGCAATCAGCCCCAGCATTTT
v_gene: TRBV9; j_gene: TRBJ1-3; d_gene: TRBD1; CDR3aa: CASSGGTGSGNTIYF; CDR3nt: TGTGCCAGCAGCGGGGGGACAGGGTCAGGAAACACCATATATTTT
v_gene: TRBV29-1; j_gene: TRBJ1-3; d_gene: .; CDR3aa: CSVVSGDWGSGNTIYF; CDR3nt: TGCAGCGTTGTTTCGGGGGATTGGGGCTCTGGAAACACCATATATTTT
v_gene: TRBV19; j_gene: TRBJ2-4; d_gene: .; CDR3aa: CASRGRGSKNIQYF; CDR3nt: TGTGCCAGTAGGGGCAGGGGATCCAAAAACATTCAGTACTTC
v_gene: TRBV27; j_gene: TRBJ1-4; d_gene: .; CDR3aa: CASSYQGGEKLFF; CDR3nt: TGTGCCAGCAGTTATCAGGGAGGGGAAAAACTGTTTTTT
v_gene: TRBV7-9; j_gene: TRBJ2-3; d_gene: TRBD1; CDR3aa: CASSDRGPDTQYF; CDR3nt: TGTGCCAGCAGCGACAGGGGGCCAGATACGCAGTATTTT
v_gene: TRBV11-3; j_gene: TRBJ2-3; d_gene: .; CDR3aa: CASSLRGSRWSTDTQYF; CDR3nt: TGTGCCAGCAGCTTACGGGGGTCACGGTGGAGCACAGATACGCAGTATTTT
v_gene: TRBV6-1; j_gene: TRBJ1-5; d_gene: TRBD1; CDR3aa: CASSAGQANNQPQHF; CDR3nt: TGTGCCAGCAGTGCCGGACAGGCGAACAATCAGCCCCAGCATTTT
v_gene: TRBV10-3; j_gene: TRBJ2-7; d_gene: TRBD1; CDR3aa: CAISERTGPSYEQYF; CDR3nt: TGTGCCATCAGTGAGAGGACAGGACCCTCCTACGAGCAGTACTTC
v_gene: TRBV2; j_gene: TRBJ1-5; d_gene: .; CDR3aa: CASSAEGQPQHF; CDR3nt: TGTGCCAGCAGCGCTGAGGGTCAGCCCCAGCATTTT
v_gene: TRBV25-1; j_gene: TRBJ1-1; d_gene: TRBD1; CDR3aa: CASSGQGWGLNTEAFF; CDR3nt: TGTGCCAGCAGTGGACAGGGTTGGGGGTTGAACACTGAAGCTTTCTTT
v_gene: TRBV5-4; j_gene: TRBJ2-1; d_gene: .; CDR3aa: CASSYGQIGSYNEQFF; CDR3nt: TGTGCCAGCAGCTATGGACAGATAGGGTCCTACAATGAGCAGTTCTTC
v_gene: TRBV7-2; j_gene: TRBJ2-1; d_gene: TRBD2; CDR3aa: CASSLSGGAGGSNEQFF; CDR3nt: TGTGCCAGCAGCTTATCGGGCGGCGCGGGAGGGAGCAATGAGCAGTTCTTC
v_gene: TRBV4-1; j_gene: TRBJ1-2; d_gene: .; CDR3aa: CASSQDSASGVSYGYTF; CDR3nt: TGCGCCAGCAGCCAAGATAGCGCTTCAGGGGTTAGCTATGGCTACACCTTC
v_gene: TRBV10-2; j_gene: TRBJ1-1; d_gene: .; CDR3aa: CASSVQGPTEAFF; CDR3nt: TGCGCCAGCAGTGTACAGGGTCCCACTGAAGCTTTCTTT
v_gene: TRBV4-1; j_gene: TRBJ2-7; d_gene: TRBD1; CDR3aa: CASSQDRQGDYEQYF; CDR3nt: TGCGCCAGCAGCCAAGATAGACAGGGCGACTACGAGCAGTACTTC
v_gene: TRBV6-6; j_gene: TRBJ2-3; d_gene: TRBD1; CDR3aa: CASNIDRAPDTQYF; CDR3nt: TGTGCCAGCAATATCGACAGGGCTCCAGATACGCAGTATTTT
v_gene: TRBV2; j_gene: TRBJ1-1; d_gene: .; CDR3aa: CASSEDSEAFF; CDR3nt: TGTGCCAGCAGTGAAGACAGTGAAGCTTTCTTT
v_gene: TRBV6-1; j_gene: TRBJ2-1; d_gene: .; CDR3aa: CASSESTGLYNEQFF; CDR3nt: TGTGCCAGCAGTGAAAGTACAGGCCTCTACAATGAGCAGTTCTTC
v_gene: TRBV6-4; j_gene: TRBJ2-3; d_gene: .; CDR3aa: CASTGDPASTDTQYF; CDR3nt: TGTGCCAGCACAGGGGACCCCGCTAGCACAGATACGCAGTATTTT
v_gene: TRBV28; j_gene: TRBJ2-7; d_gene: TRBD2; CDR3aa: CASGGGGAYEQYF; CDR3nt: TGTGCCAGCGGGGGCGGGGGGGCATACGAGCAGTACTTC
v_gene: TRBV5-1; j_gene: TRBJ1-1; d_gene: TRBD1; CDR3aa: CASSLTGGDTEAFF; CDR3nt: TGCGCCAGCAGCTTGACAGGGGGTGACACTGAAGCTTTCTTT
v_gene: TRBV4-1; j_gene: TRBJ2-7; d_gene: TRBD2; CDR3aa: CASRGLAGYEQYF; CDR3nt: TGCGCCAGCAGGGGACTAGCGGGCTACGAGCAGTACTTC
v_gene: TRBV5-1; j_gene: TRBJ2-1; d_gene: TRBD2; CDR3aa: CASSLVGLAGSGSYNEQFF; CDR3nt: TGCGCCAGCAGCTTGGTGGGACTAGCGGGATCAGGTTCCTACAATGAGCAGTTCTTC
v_gene: TRBV12-5; j_gene: TRBJ2-7; d_gene: .; CDR3aa: CASGFQGRGEQYF; CDR3nt: TGTGCTAGTGGTTTTCAGGGAAGGGGCGAGCAGTACTTC